The clone carrying this T cell receptor beta chain has just one count. Those patients picked for sequencing had displayed CD8+CD57+ cell expansion on flow cytometry. Every patient was diagnosed with severe acquired aplastic anemia. This specimen belongs to a study of CD8+CD57+ T cells in acquired aplastic anemia. V lost 5 bases, J lost 2 bases, and 7 bases stayed unmatched. This CDR3 has 15 amino acids. CDR1 is LNHDA and CDR2 is SQIVND in the germline V gene (reference sequence). TCR beta VDJ combinations and CDR3 sequences were profiled from genomic DNA. One entry per CDR3 protein, called by TCRdb with MiXCR from the reads. The table shows fewer than 300,000 distinct CDR3 sequences, with around 82% occurring only once.

J is TRBJ2-7 and V is TRBV19, with 9 bases that match TRBD2. Material: sorted CD4+, CD8+, or CD8+CD57+ T cells (not recorded which) from PBMCs. This TCR was sampled from a human donor with aplastic anemia. For the CDR3, the DNA is TGTGCCAGTAGTGAGGCGGGGGGGCGACCCTACGAGCAGTACTTC. It encodes CASSEAGGRPYEQYF.